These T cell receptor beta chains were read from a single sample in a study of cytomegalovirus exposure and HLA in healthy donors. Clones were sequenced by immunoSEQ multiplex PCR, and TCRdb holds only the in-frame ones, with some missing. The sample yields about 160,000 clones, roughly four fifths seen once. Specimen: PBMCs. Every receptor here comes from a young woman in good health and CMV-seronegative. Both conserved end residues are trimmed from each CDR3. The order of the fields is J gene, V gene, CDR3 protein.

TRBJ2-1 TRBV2 ASSEFVTSYNEQF
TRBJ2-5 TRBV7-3 ASSSAGTGIQETQY
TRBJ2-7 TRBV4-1 ASSPHGLAGETGGYEQY
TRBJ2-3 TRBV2 ASSGEFTDTQY
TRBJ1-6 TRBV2 ASSPTGGGNSPLH
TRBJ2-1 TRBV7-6 ASSMAGPPNEQF
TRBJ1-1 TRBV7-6 ASSLLFGTGDRAF
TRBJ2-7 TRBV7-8 ASSSKQGAALYEQY
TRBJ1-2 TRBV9 ASSAGTGGAYGYT
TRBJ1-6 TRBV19 ASTRDSASPLH
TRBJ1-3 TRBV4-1 ASSQVDSGNTIY
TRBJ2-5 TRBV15 ATSSSYQETQY
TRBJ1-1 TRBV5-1 ASSLKIRQGVNTEAF
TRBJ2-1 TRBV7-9 ASSAPGLAGGSSYNEQF
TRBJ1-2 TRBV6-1 ASSVEETNYGYT
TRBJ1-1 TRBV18 ASSPSQNTEAF
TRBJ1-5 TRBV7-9 ASSPGTGNQPQH
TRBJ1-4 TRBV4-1 ASSQDQGQGSTNEKLF
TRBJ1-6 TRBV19 ASKVYDGENSPLH
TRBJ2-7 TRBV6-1 ASSELAGGPYEQY
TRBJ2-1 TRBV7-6 ASSGQRGVRDNEQF
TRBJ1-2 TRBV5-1 ASSLEGGYGYT
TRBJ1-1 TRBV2 ASSEDSYLMNTEAF
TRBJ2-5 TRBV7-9 ASSLLGTAKETQY
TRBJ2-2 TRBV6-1 ASTWGVNTGELF
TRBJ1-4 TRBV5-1 ASSPEPGGLNEKLF
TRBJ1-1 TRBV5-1 ASSLGTGPINTEAF
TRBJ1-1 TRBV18 ASSPIRQGNTEAF
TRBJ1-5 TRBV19 ASSIGSGSGQPQH
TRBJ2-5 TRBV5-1 ASSPGLAVHQETQY
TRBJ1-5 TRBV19 ASSIRGQGWVNSNQPQH
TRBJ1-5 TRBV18 ASSPQGNQPQH
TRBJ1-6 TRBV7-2 ASSQSYGPFGSPLH
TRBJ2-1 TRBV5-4 ASRGADSYNEQF
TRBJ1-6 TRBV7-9 ASSLRSTGGNSPLH
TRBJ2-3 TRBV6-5 ASSYSEAPTDTQY
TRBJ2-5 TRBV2 ASSEEIARELETQY
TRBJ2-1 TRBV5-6 ASSSWTSGISYNEQF
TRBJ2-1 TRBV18 ASSLSTSGGRNEQF
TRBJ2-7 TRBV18 ASSSLGQGESYEQY
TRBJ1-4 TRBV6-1 ASKGQTGEGEKLF
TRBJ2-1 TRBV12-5 ASGDTRSYNEQF
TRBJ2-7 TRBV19 ASRNSGAYEQY
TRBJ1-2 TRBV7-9 ASRQDRLYGYT
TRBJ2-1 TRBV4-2 ASSQDPGTGFEQF
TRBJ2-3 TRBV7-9 ASSLGATHRGTDTQY
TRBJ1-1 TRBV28 ASSFGQGAYAF
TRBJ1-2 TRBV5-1 ASSLVAGFNYGYT
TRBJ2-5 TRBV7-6 ASSLGSLETQY
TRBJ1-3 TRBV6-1 ASRRHESSGNTIY
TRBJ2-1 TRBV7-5 ASSSQGEQF
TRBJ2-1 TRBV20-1 SADKYNEQF
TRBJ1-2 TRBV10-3 AISPRQGTYGYT
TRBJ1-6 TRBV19 ASRSGQNNSPLH
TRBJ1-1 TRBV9 ASSPGQGAWDTEAF
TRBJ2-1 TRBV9 ASSIGLASSYNEQF
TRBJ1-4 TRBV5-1 ASSLEGQGNEKLF
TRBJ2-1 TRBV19 ASSIVSGYLYNEQF
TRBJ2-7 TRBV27 ASSQPYRGGYEQY